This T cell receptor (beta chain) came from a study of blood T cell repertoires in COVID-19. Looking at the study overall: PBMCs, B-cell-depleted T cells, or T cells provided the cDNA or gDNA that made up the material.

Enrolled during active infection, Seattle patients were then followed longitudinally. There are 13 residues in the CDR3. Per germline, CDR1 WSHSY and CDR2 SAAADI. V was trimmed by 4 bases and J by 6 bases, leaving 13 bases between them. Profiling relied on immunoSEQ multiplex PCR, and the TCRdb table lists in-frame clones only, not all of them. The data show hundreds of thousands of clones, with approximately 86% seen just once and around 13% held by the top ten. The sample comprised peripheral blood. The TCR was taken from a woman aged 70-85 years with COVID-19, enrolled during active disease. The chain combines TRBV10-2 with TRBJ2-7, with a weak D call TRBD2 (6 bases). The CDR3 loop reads CASSGNWEAEQYF. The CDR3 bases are TGCGCCAGCAGTGGGAACTGGGAGGCCGAGCAGTACTTC.